This record looks at one T cell receptor (beta chain) sequence and its context. The target antigen is unknown. The PCR employed 60 Vbeta primers together with 13 Jbeta primers. Using immunoSEQ multiplex PCR, the repertoire was profiled, and TCRdb retains in-frame clones only, with some absent. Altogether 60,000 to 70,000 clones are present, 75% being singletons, with the ten largest covering around a quarter. This record comes from a study of cytomegalovirus exposure and HLA in healthy donors. Overall study: Earlier, 100 million to 130 million unique TCR beta sequences were recovered from some 200 million T cells by an analysis.

Notes on the study in general: Sequences of the TCR beta chain were said to predict the HLA-A and HLA-B alleles of most subjects accurately. The only immune exposure information that was available was CMV serostatus.

The V and J ends lost 0 bases and 6 bases respectively, with 12 bases between them. The CDR3 length is 15 residues. CDR1 and CDR2 (germline): MNHNY, SVGAGI (reference sequence). This TCR was sampled from a woman aged 40 to 50 in good health and CMV-seropositive. J is TRBJ1-5 and V is TRBV6-6; D gene unclear. Sequencing was carried out using PBMCs. In DNA, the CDR3 is TGTGCCAGCAGTTACTCGAGGGCGCAAAGTCAGCCCCAGCATTTT. This translates into CASSYSRAQSQPQHF.